The rows below give T cell receptor beta chains drawn from one sample of a study of T-cell reconstitution after alpha-beta-depleted transplantation in children. TCRdb fed the PCR reads into MiXCR, producing one record per CDR3 protein. The sample includes 450,000 to 600,000 distinct CDR3 sequences, approximately 20% of them seen just once. The sample was PBMCs from the stem cell graft donor, taken from the stem cell graft. These receptors came from a human donor who donated a stem cell graft to a child with acute lymphoblastic leukemia. Each CDR3 is given with its conserved first and last residue. Each record gives: clone size, D gene, J gene, V gene, CDR3 DNA, CDR3 protein. D genes are given only for firm matches. Some rows mark clone size as missing; the rest say once, few, many or name a class of expanded clone.

>many|NA|TRBJ2-2|TRBV20-1
TGCAGTGCTACAACCCTCCAAAGCATTGAGACGGCTACCGGGGAGCTGTTTTTT
CSATTLQSIETATGELFF
>few|TRBD1|TRBJ2-3|TRBV5-1
TGCGCCAGCAGCTTCGACAGGGCGTACACAGATACGCAGTATTTT
CASSFDRAYTDTQYF
>few|NA|TRBJ1-2|TRBV5-6
TGTGCCAGCAGAGGTATAGGGTCCAACTATGGCTACACCTTC
CASRGIGSNYGYTF
>NA|TRBD1|TRBJ2-7|TRBV6-5
TGTGCCAGCAGCTATTGGGGAGGGACAGGGGAGTTCGACGAGCAGTACTTC
CASSYWGGTGEFDEQYF
>few|NA|TRBJ1-4|TRBV5-1
TGCGCCAGCAGCTTTGTGGGGGCTGCAACTAATGAAAAACTGTTTTTT
CASSFVGAATNEKLFF
>NA|TRBD2|TRBJ2-1|TRBV30
TGTGCCTGGGGACTCGCCGGGGGGTCCGATGAGCAGTTCTTC
CAWGLAGGSDEQFF
>few|NA|TRBJ2-7|TRBV7-2
TGTGCCAGCAGCTTAAACCTAGCTTCTGACGAGCAGTACTTC
CASSLNLASDEQYF
>few|TRBD1|TRBJ1-1|TRBV6-1
TGTGCCAGCAGGGGACAGGGAACAAGGAACACTGAAGCTTTCTTT
CASRGQGTRNTEAFF
>NA|NA|TRBJ2-1|TRBV6-2/TRBV6-3
TGTGCCAGCAGTTATCTCGGACAGTACAATGAGCAGTTCTTC
CASSYLGQYNEQFF
>NA|TRBD1|TRBJ1-1|TRBV12-3/TRBV12-4
TGTGCCAGCAGGGGGGACAGAGGGGGGACTGAAGCTTTCTTT
CASRGDRGGTEAFF
>few|TRBD2|TRBJ2-3|TRBV5-1
TGCGCCAGCAGCACATCCGGGACTAGCGCCGGAGATACGCAGTATTTT
CASSTSGTSAGDTQYF
>few|NA|TRBJ2-1|TRBV14
TGTGCCAGCAGCCAAGCCCGAGGGCGGAGCTCCTACAATGAGCAGTTCTTC
CASSQARGRSSYNEQFF
>NA|TRBD1|TRBJ2-2|TRBV7-9
TGTGCCAGCAGCTTTGAACAGGGGGGCACCGGGGAGCTGTTTTTT
CASSFEQGGTGELFF
>NA|NA|TRBJ1-1|TRBV12-3/TRBV12-4
TGTGCCAGCAGCAGCATTGGAATCACTGAAGCTTTCTTT
CASSSIGITEAFF
>NA|TRBD1|TRBJ1-1|TRBV29-1
TGCAGCGTTGCGGGACAGGGCGGCGTAAACACTGAAGCTTTCTTT
CSVAGQGGVNTEAFF
>once|NA|TRBJ2-7|TRBV5-4
TGTGCCAGCAGCTTGCAGGGGGGCAGGGTCCACGAGCAGTACTTC
CASSLQGGRVHEQYF
>many|NA|TRBJ2-3|TRBV7-2
TGTGCCAGCAGCTTAGAGGTTCAGAGCACAGATACGCAGTATTTT
CASSLEVQSTDTQYF
>NA|TRBD1|TRBJ2-7|TRBV20-1
TGCAGTGCTTGGGACAGCAACTCCTACGAGCAGTACTTC
CSAWDSNSYEQYF
>few|TRBD2|TRBJ2-3|TRBV9
TGTGCCAGCAGCGTAGGGGGTAGCGGGAGCTGGGTCACAGATACGCAGTATTTT
CASSVGGSGSWVTDTQYF
>few|TRBD2|TRBJ2-1|TRBV6-1
TGTGCCAGCACCGAACTAGCGGGAGGGAAGGAAGTCAATGAGCAGTTCTTC
CASTELAGGKEVNEQFF
>few|NA|TRBJ2-7|TRBV5-1
TGCGCCAGCAGCTGGAAGCAGTCCTATATTTCCTACGAGCAGTACTTC
CASSWKQSYISYEQYF
>NA|NA|TRBJ2-7|TRBV25-1
TGTGCCAGCGGCCCCCCCCCTCTAGCCCCGGACGAGCAGTACTTC
CASGPPPLAPDEQYF
>few|NA|TRBJ1-5|TRBV2
TGTGCCAGCAGTTGGACGCCGGCACAGCCCCAGCATTTT
CASSWTPAQPQHF
>few|TRBD2|TRBJ2-1|TRBV7-6
TGTGCCAGCAGCTTAGACTGGGTTCGGGGAGGGGAGCAGTTCTTC
CASSLDWVRGGEQFF
>NA|NA|TRBJ1-5|TRBV3-1
TGTGCCAGCAGCCAAGATTTCAGGGTTCCGGGTCAGCCCCAGCATTTT
CASSQDFRVPGQPQHF
>few|NA|TRBJ2-7|TRBV5-4
TGTGCCAGCAGCTTGCACGACATCTCCTACGAGCAGTACTTC
CASSLHDISYEQYF
>NA|TRBD1|TRBJ1-1|TRBV5-1
TGCGCCAGCAGCTTGGCCCCGGGACAGGGCAGAGCTTTCTTT
CASSLAPGQGRAFF
>NA|NA|TRBJ1-1|TRBV29-1
TGCAGCGTTACAGGGTTGGACACTGAAGCTTTCTTT
CSVTGLDTEAFF
>NA|NA|TRBJ1-5|TRBV28
TGTGCCACCGAGCGGCCGGGTCAGCCCCAGCATTTT
CATERPGQPQHF
>few|TRBD1|TRBJ1-2|TRBV5-1
TGCGCCAGCAGCTCAGGGACAGTCGATGGCTACACCTTC
CASSSGTVDGYTF
>NA|TRBD2|TRBJ2-1|TRBV20-1
TGCAGTGCTAGAGTTAGCGGGGGACCTTACAATGAGCAGTTCTTC
CSARVSGGPYNEQFF
>few|NA|TRBJ2-3|TRBV12-3/TRBV12-4
TGTGCCAGCAGTGTCCCTACGTCGGGCACAGATACGCAGTATTTT
CASSVPTSGTDTQYF
>few|TRBD1|TRBJ1-2|TRBV4-1
TGCGCCAGCAGCCAAGATAGGGCAGGGGGCGATGGCTACACCTTC
CASSQDRAGGDGYTF
>few|NA|TRBJ1-1|TRBV18
TGTGCCAGCTCACTTACGACGGGGAACACTGAAGCTTTCTTT
CASSLTTGNTEAFF
>NA|TRBD1|TRBJ1-1|TRBV5-1
TGCGCCAGCAGCTTGCGGGGACAGGGGAAGACTGAAGCTTTCTTT
CASSLRGQGKTEAFF
>few|NA|TRBJ2-7|TRBV7-3
TGTGCCAGCAGCTTAGGCAAACCCTACGAGCAGTACTTC
CASSLGKPYEQYF
>few|NA|TRBJ1-1|TRBV2
TGTGCCAGCAGTGTCCAGGGGCAGAACACTGAAGCTTTCTTT
CASSVQGQNTEAFF
>NA|NA|TRBJ1-1|TRBV29-1
TGCAGCGTTGAAAGAGGCGACGGGGAAGCTTTCTTT
CSVERGDGEAFF
>NA|TRBD2|TRBJ2-2|TRBV27
TGTGCCAGCAGTTTCTCAGCGGGACTTGCGAACACCGGGGAGCTGTTTTTT
CASSFSAGLANTGELFF
>few|NA|TRBJ1-2|TRBV29-1
TGCAGCGTTCCAAGGGGTGGTGGTGGCTACACCTTC
CSVPRGGGGYTF
>few|NA|TRBJ1-2|TRBV18
TGTGCCAGCTCACCACCAGCTGGGTTTGGCGGCTACACCTTC
CASSPPAGFGGYTF
>few|NA|TRBJ2-3|TRBV2
TGTGCCAGCAGGCCGGGACTCAGGGATACAGATACGCAGTATTTT
CASRPGLRDTDTQYF
>NA|TRBD1|TRBJ1-4|TRBV6-6
TGTGCCAGCAGCTTGGGACAGTTCGAAAAACTGTTTTTT
CASSLGQFEKLFF
>NA|NA|TRBJ2-7|TRBV20-1
TGCAGTGCTAGAGGGCAGGGAAAGTCTTACTCCTACGAGCAGTACTTC
CSARGQGKSYSYEQYF
>few|NA|TRBJ2-5|TRBV5-1
TGCGCCAGCAGTCAAGGGGTAGAAGAGACCCAGTACTTC
CASSQGVEETQYF
>few|TRBD2|TRBJ2-5|TRBV5-1
TGCGCCAGCCGTCCCAGCGGGGCGAAAGAGACCCAGTACTTC
CASRPSGAKETQYF
>NA|NA|TRBJ2-7|TRBV7-6
TGTGCCAGCAGCTCTAGCAGGGGCTTACCCTACGAGCAGTACTTC
CASSSSRGLPYEQYF
>few|NA|TRBJ2-3|TRBV6-4
TGTGCCAGCAGTGACGCGGCGTTTAGCACAGATACGCAGTATTTT
CASSDAAFSTDTQYF
>NA|NA|TRBJ2-3|TRBV5-6
TGTGCCAGCAGCTTGGCCGGAAAGGCGACAGATACGCAGTATTTT
CASSLAGKATDTQYF
>NA|NA|TRBJ2-5|TRBV20-1
TGCTGTGTCGCCTCGGGACTCGTCCAGGGCCAAGAGACCCAGTACTTC
CCVASGLVQGQETQYF
>few|NA|TRBJ2-7|TRBV29-1
TGCCCCATTAGGATAATTTTCTTCGCCTACGAGCAGTACTTC
CPIRIIFFAYEQYF